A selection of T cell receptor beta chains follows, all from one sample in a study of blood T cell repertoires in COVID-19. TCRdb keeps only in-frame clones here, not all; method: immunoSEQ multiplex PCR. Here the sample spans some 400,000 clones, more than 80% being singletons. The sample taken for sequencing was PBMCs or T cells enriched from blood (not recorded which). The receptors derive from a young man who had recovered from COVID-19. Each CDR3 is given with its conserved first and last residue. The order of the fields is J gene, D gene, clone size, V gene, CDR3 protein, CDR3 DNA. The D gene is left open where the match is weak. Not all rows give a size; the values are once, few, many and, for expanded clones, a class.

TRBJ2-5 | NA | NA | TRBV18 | CASSPLGAAPKETQYF | TGTGCCAGCTCACCACTGGGGGCTGCTCCCAAAGAGACCCAGTACTTC
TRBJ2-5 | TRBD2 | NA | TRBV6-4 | CASWASGETQYF | TGTGCCAGCTGGGCTAGCGGAGAGACCCAGTACTTC
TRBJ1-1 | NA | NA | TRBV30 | CAWGPGTPEAFF | TGTGCCTGGGGTCCGGGGACACCTGAAGCTTTCTTT
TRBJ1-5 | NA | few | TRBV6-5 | CASSPLGGGNQPQHF | TGTGCCAGCAGTCCTCTTGGCGGTGGCAATCAGCCCCAGCATTTT
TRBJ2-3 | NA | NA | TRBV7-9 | CASSQPLPPEGTDTQYF | TGTGCCAGCAGCCAACCGCTACCCCCCGAAGGCACAGATACGCAGTATTTT
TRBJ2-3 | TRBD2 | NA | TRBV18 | CASSPGGSKTDTQYF | TGTGCCAGCTCACCGGGCGGGAGTAAGACAGATACGCAGTATTTT
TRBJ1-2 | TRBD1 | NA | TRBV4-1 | CASSQPTGMGTANYGYTF | TGCGCCAGCAGCCAACCAACAGGGATGGGGACAGCTAACTATGGCTACACCTTC
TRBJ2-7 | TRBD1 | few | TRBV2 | CASSPRGTGLAEQYF | TGTGCCAGCAGTCCTCGAGGGACAGGGTTAGCCGAGCAGTACTTC
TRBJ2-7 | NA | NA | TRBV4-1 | CASSQALEGFGEQYF | TGCGCCAGCAGCCAAGCCCTGGAGGGGTTCGGAGAGCAGTACTTC
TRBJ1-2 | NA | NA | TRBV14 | CASSQTGDRPYYGYTF | TGTGCCAGCAGCCAAACCGGGGATAGGCCCTACTATGGCTACACTTTC
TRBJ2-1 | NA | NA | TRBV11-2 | CASSIAYNEQFF | TGTGCCAGCAGCATAGCTTACAATGAGCAGTTCTTC
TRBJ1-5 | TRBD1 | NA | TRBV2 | CASSGQGINQPQHF | TGTGCCAGCAGTGGACAGGGTATCAATCAGCCCCAGCATTTT
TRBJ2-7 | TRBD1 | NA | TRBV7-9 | CASSPVTGIHEQYF | TGTGCCAGCAGCCCAGTGACAGGGATCCACGAGCAGTACTTC
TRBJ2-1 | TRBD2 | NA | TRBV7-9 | CASSRREGGNNEQFF | TGTGCCAGCAGCCGCCGGGAGGGGGGAAACAATGAGCAGTTCTTC
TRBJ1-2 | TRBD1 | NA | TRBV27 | CASSLLTGGSDGYTF | TGTGCCAGCAGCTTATTGACAGGGGGATCGGATGGCTACACCTTC
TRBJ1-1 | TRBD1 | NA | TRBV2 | CASEDRGYTEAFF | TGTGCCAGTGAGGACAGGGGTTACACTGAAGCTTTCTTT
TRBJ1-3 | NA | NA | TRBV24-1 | CATSDFVLAQSSGNTIYF | TGTGCCACCAGTGATTTCGTGTTGGCACAGAGCTCTGGAAACACCATATATTTT
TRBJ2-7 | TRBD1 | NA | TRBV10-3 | CAITPGQGLDEQYF | TGTGCCATCACCCCGGGACAGGGTTTGGACGAGCAGTACTTC
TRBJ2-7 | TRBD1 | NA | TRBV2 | CASSSGTAYYEQYF | TGTGCCAGCAGTTCCGGGACAGCCTACTACGAGCAGTACTTC
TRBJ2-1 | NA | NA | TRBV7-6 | CASSLVWGDEQFF | TGTGCCAGCAGCTTAGTGTGGGGGGATGAGCAGTTCTTC
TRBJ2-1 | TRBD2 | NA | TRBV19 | CASSILSGSLLSSYNEQFF | TGTGCCAGTAGTATTCTCAGCGGGAGTTTGCTTAGCTCCTACAATGAGCAGTTCTTC
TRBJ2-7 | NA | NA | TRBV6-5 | CASSYSPRGGVYEQYF | TGTGCCAGCAGTTACTCCCCCCGCGGGGGCGTGTACGAGCAGTACTTC
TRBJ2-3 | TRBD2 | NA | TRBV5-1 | CASSGRLAGGTDTQYF | TGCGCCAGCAGTGGACGGCTAGCGGGAGGCACAGATACGCAGTATTTT
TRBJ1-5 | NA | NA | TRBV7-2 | CASSLVPGNQPQHF | TGTGCCAGCAGCTTAGTCCCGGGCAATCAGCCCCAGCATTTT
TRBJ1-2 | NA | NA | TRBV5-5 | CASSLKTRQLHYGYTF | TGTGCCAGCAGCTTGAAGACAAGGCAGTTGCACTATGGCTACACCTTC
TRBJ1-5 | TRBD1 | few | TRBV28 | CASSQEGIINRGRNQPQHF | TGTGCCAGCAGTCAGGAGGGCATTATAAACAGGGGTCGCAATCAGCCCCAGCATTTT
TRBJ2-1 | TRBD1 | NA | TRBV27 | CASSLQGAYNEQFF | TGTGCCAGCAGTTTACAGGGGGCTTACAATGAGCAGTTCTTC
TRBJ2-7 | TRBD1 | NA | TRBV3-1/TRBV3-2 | CASSQHTGGAEQYF | TGTGCCAGCAGCCAACATACAGGGGGCGCCGAGCAGTACTTC
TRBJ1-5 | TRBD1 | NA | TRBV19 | CASRGETGGWQPQHF | TGTGCCAGTAGGGGCGAGACAGGGGGCTGGCAGCCCCAGCATTTT
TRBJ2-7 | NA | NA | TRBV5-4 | CASSTPSRVPEQYF | TGTGCCAGCAGCACGCCTTCTAGAGTTCCCGAGCAGTACTTC
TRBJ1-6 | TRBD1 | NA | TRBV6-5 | CASSFRTGSSDSPLHF | TGTGCCAGCAGTTTCCGGACAGGGAGTTCGGATTCACCCCTCCACTTT
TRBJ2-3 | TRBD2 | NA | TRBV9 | CASSAGTSGNADTQYF | TGTGCCAGCAGTGCCGGGACTAGCGGGAATGCAGATACGCAGTATTTT
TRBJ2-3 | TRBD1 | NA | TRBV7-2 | CASSPRQGGTDTQYF | TGTGCCAGCAGCCCGAGACAGGGTGGCACAGATACGCAGTATTTT
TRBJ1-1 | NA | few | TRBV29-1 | CSVIRILNTEAFF | TGCAGCGTTATCAGGATTTTGAACACTGAAGCTTTCTTT
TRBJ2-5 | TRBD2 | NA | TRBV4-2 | CASNRAGYQETQYF | TGTGCCAGCAACCGAGCGGGGTACCAAGAGACCCAGTACTTC
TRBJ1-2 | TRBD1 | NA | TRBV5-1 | CASSRTGDYGYTF | TGCGCCAGCAGCAGGACAGGGGACTATGGCTACACCTTC
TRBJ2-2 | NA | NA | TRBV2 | CASDPRDSRELFF | TGTGCCAGCGACCCGCGGGATTCCCGGGAGCTGTTTTTT
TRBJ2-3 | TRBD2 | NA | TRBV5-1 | CASSRLAATDTQYF | TGCGCCAGCAGCAGACTAGCGGCCACAGATACGCAGTATTTT
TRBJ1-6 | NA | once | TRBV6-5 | CASSSRSGGNSPLHF | TGTGCCAGCAGTTCTCGGTCCGGGGGAAATTCACCCCTCCACTTT
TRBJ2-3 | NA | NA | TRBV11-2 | CASSLGRPSTDTQYF | TGTGCCAGCAGCTTGGGGCGGCCTAGCACAGATACGCAGTATTTT
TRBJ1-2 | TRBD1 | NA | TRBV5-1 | CASSLGGTGDGYTF | TGCGCCAGCAGCTTGGGAGGGACAGGGGATGGCTACACCTTC
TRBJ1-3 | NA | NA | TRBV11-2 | CASSLAFPSSGNTIYF | TGTGCCAGCAGCTTAGCTTTCCCGAGCTCTGGAAACACCATATATTTT
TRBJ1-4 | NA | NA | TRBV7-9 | CASSPQLAGGPEKLFF | TGTGCCAGCAGCCCACAATTAGCGGGGGGACCTGAAAAACTGTTTTTT
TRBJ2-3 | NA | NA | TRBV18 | CASSPDNTDTQYF | TGTGCCAGCTCACCGGACAACACAGATACGCAGTATTTT
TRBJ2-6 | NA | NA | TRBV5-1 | CASSLVSGVGANVLTF | TGCGCCAGCAGCTTGGTTTCAGGGGTTGGGGCCAACGTCCTGACTTTC
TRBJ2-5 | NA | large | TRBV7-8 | CASSEVPGGETQYF | TGTGCCAGCAGCGAAGTACCCGGAGGGGAGACCCAGTACTTC
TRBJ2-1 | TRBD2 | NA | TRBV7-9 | CAPGGPYNEQFF | TGTGCCCCGGGAGGGCCCTACAATGAGCAGTTCTTC
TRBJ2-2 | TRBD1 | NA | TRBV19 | CASRTGGGVTGELFF | TGTGCCAGTAGGACAGGGGGCGGTGTCACCGGGGAGCTGTTTTTT
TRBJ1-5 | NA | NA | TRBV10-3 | CAISEVGSHQPQHF | TGTGCCATCAGTGAGGTGGGCAGTCATCAGCCCCAGCATTTT
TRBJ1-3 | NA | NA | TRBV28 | CASTYPGVGNTIYF | TGTGCCAGCACCTACCCTGGAGTTGGAAACACCATATATTTT